One sample yielded the 27 T cell receptor beta chains listed below, sequenced in a study of control samples from healthy donors and cancer patients. Profiling relied on immunoSEQ multiplex PCR, and the TCRdb table lists in-frame clones only, not all of them. The sample lists about 150,000 clones; approximately 94% were seen once. Sequencing was performed on blood. These receptors were collected from a man aged 18-30 years in good health.

The chain has TRBV24-1 and TRBJ2-1; D perhaps matches TRBD1 (6 bases). Trimming removed 2 bases at V and 1 base at J, with 17 bases between. Germline-derived CDR1 and CDR2 are KGHDR and SFDVKD. The CDR3 runs 18 residues. This chain's CDR3 is CATSDYDRTLSSYNEQFF. The CDR3 DNA is TGTGCCACCAGTGATTATGACAGGACCCTGTCTTCCTACAATGAGCAGTTCTTC.

The V and J genes are TRBV18 and TRBJ1-2, with D unclear. V lost 3 bases, J lost 8 bases, and 25 bases lay in between. Looked up from germline, CDR1 is KGHSH and CDR2 is LQKENI. The CDR3 consists of 17 residues. The CDR3 sequence is CASSPAAPSSVGVGYTF. The CDR3 DNA reads TGTGCCAGCTCACCTGCCGCGCCCTCTTCGGTCGGGGTCGGCTACACCTTC.

The J gene is TRBJ2-7, the V gene TRBV4-1, with D possibly TRBD2 on 6 matching bases. The CDR3 is made up of 14 amino acids. V was clipped by 3 bases and J by 7 bases, with 16 bases between them. Germline loops: CDR1 MGHRA, CDR2 YSYEKL. In DNA form, the CDR3 reads TGCGCCAGCAGCCACGTATTGGGGGAGGAGGAGCAGTACTTC. Protein product: CASSHVLGEEEQYF.

The rearrangement links TRBV14 to TRBJ2-7; no firm D call. There are 13 residues in the CDR3. From germline, CDR1 is SGHDN and CDR2 FVKESK. Between the trimmed V and J ends, which lost 1 base and 2 bases, there was a span of 6 bases. CDR3 coding DNA: TGTGCCAGCAGCCAAGCCGCACCCTACGAGCAGTACTTC. As protein: CASSQAAPYEQYF.

The chain carries TRBV19 and TRBJ1-1, with a possible D match to TRBD1 (6 bases). The germline gives CDR1 LNHDA, CDR2 SQIVND (reference sequence). CDR3 length equals 18 residues. Trimming left V 3 bases short and J 4 bases short, with 24 bases between. CDR3 region: CASSIGVLSGVGGTEAFF. The CDR3 nucleotides are TGTGCCAGTAGTATTGGCGTGTTATCGGGGGTAGGGGGCACTGAAGCTTTCTTT.

The chain is built from TRBV12-5 and TRBJ1-2; the match to TRBD1 covers 8 bases. The germline gives CDR1 LGHNT, CDR2 FRNRAP. The CDR3 has 16 residues. V was clipped by 3 bases and J by 1 base; unmatched bases: 7. CDR3 bases: TGTGCTAGTGGTTTATCAGGGGGCGCCGTTAACTATGGCTACACCTTC. It specifies CASGLSGGAVNYGYTF.

In DNA form, the CDR3 reads TGTGCCAGCAGCCAAGATCTGGGACTAGCGGTAAACACCGGGGAGCTGTTTTTT. Amino acids: CASSQDLGLAVNTGELFF. The rearrangement joins TRBV4-2 to TRBJ2-2; 11 nucleotides match TRBD2. The V and J ends lost 0 bases and 2 bases, in that order; junction bases with no gene match: 5. This CDR3 has 18 residues. The germline CDR1 and CDR2 sequences are LGHNA and YNFKEQ.

V and J are TRBV18 and TRBJ2-3, with 11 nucleotides matching TRBD1. CDR3 size: 16 residues. Germline V gene lookup returns CDR1 KGHSH and CDR2 LQKENI. After removal of 8 bases from V and 2 bases from J, the junction contained 9 bases not matched to a gene. CDR3 protein: CASKRRDRGYTDTQYF. The CDR3 DNA reads TGTGCCAGCAAGCGCCGGGACAGGGGGTACACAGATACGCAGTATTTT.

The CDR3 region is CASSEAGFIEYTF. CDR3 in DNA: TGTGCCAGCAGTGAAGCCGGTTTCATAGAATACACCTTC. The genes are TRBV2 and TRBJ1-2; D remains ambiguous. From germline, CDR1 is SNHLY and CDR2 FYNNEI. This CDR3 is built from 13 residues. V gave up 0 bases and J gave up 11 bases, with 13 bases separating them.

The rearrangement links TRBV7-8 to TRBJ1-3; 9 nucleotides align to TRBD1. V dropped 4 bases and J dropped 5; count of bases not matched to a gene: 6. There are 15 residues in the CDR3. Per the germline V gene, CDR1 is SGHVS and CDR2 is FQNEAQ. The CDR3 bases are TGTGCCAGCAGCTCGGGACAGGGAGGAAGAAACACCATATATTTT. This translates into CASSSGQGGRNTIYF.

The rearrangement links TRBV28 to TRBJ2-2; D is unresolved. V dropped 4 bases and J dropped 7 bases, with 4 bases sitting between them. The germline V gene has CDR1 MDHEN and CDR2 SYDVKM. This CDR3 comprises 11 residues. The CDR3 region has the DNA TGTGCCAGCAGTTCACACGGGGAGCTGTTTTTT. This gives the protein CASSSHGELFF. The full variable domain, completed using reference TRBV28 and TRBJ2-2, is DVKVTQSSRYLVKRTGEKVFLECVQDMDHENMFWYRQDPGLGLRLIYFSYDVKMKEKGDIPEGYSVSREKKERFSLILESASTNQTSMYLCASSSHGELFFGEGSRLTVL.

The V and J genes are TRBV4-1 and TRBJ2-1; 8 nucleotides align to TRBD2. Per germline, CDR1 MGHRA and CDR2 YSYEKL. V lost 3 bases, J lost 5 bases, and 12 bases stayed unmatched. The CDR3 sequence is 17 residues long. DNA of the CDR3: TGCGCCAGCAGCCACCCTCACGAGCGGGAGCTAAACAATGAGCAGTTCTTC. It translates to CASSHPHERELNNEQFF.

The V and J genes are TRBV5-5 and TRBJ1-1, with D uncertain. The germline V and J ends were trimmed by 0 bases and 4 bases, with 7 bases remaining between them. The CDR3 contains 13 residues. Germline CDR1 reads SGHKS; CDR2 reads YYEKEE (reference sequence). CDR3 in DNA: TGTGCCAGCAGCTTGGACGGCGGCACTGAAGCTTTCTTT. Protein sequence: CASSLDGGTEAFF.

This clone was observed a single time. The chain recombines TRBV30 with TRBJ2-7; TRBD2 might be the D (6 bases). Germline CDR1 and CDR2: GTSNPN and SVGIG (reference sequence). The CDR3 has 12 amino acids. Deletions cut 5 bases from V and 2 bases from J, with 10 bases between. DNA for the CDR3: TGTGCCTGGGGCGGGACTCCCTACGAGCAGTACTTC. This codes for CAWGGTPYEQYF.

The V and J genes are TRBV27 and TRBJ2-7, with D tentatively TRBD1 or TRBD2 (5 bases each). Germline V lookup: CDR1 MNHEY, CDR2 SMNVEV (reference sequence). The CDR3 is made up of 13 amino acids. V was pared by 6 bases and J by 6 bases, with 15 bases between. CDR3 coding DNA: TGTGCCAGCAGCCTCAGGATTGGGACCGAGCAGTACTTC. This encodes CASSLRIGTEQYF.

The chain couples TRBV6-6 to TRBJ2-2, with 7 nucleotides matching TRBD1. V lost 7 bases and J lost 1; bases outside the gene matches: 9. The CDR3 has 16 residues. Germline V gene sequence: CDR1 MNHNY, CDR2 SVGAGI (reference sequence). CDR3 DNA sequence: TGTGCCAGCAACCTAGACAGGGAACTGAACACCGGGGAGCTGTTTTTT. Protein sequence: CASNLDRELNTGELFF.

The J gene is TRBJ1-1, the V gene TRBV5-1; D remains unclear. The length of the CDR3 is 14 residues. Germline V gene data show CDR1 as SGHRS and CDR2 as YFSETQ. The V and J ends lost 4 bases and 4 bases respectively, with 14 bases between them. The CDR3 DNA reads TGCGCCAGCAGCCCAGATTTCATGGCCACTGAAGCTTTCTTT. This sequence encodes CASSPDFMATEAFF.

The chain uses TRBV10-3 and TRBJ2-7; 8 bases are a match to TRBD1. The CDR3 contains 15 residues. Germline V gene data show CDR1 as ENHRY and CDR2 as SYGVKD. Losses at the gene ends were 4 bases for V and 0 bases for J; bases not matched to a gene: 5. DNA of the CDR3: TGTGCCATCAGTGTGGACAGGGCGAGCTCCTACGAGCAGTACTTC. This sequence encodes CAISVDRASSYEQYF.

V gene TRBV24-1 combines with J gene TRBJ2-7, with D maybe TRBD1 (6 bases). The germline V gene encodes CDR1 KGHDR and CDR2 SFDVKD. Trimming shortened V by 0 bases and J by 6 bases, and 8 bases separated the two germline ends. The CDR3 has 13 residues. The DNA of the CDR3 is TGTGCCACCAGTGATTTGGTCAGGGGCGAGCAGTACTTC. Protein sequence: CATSDLVRGEQYF.

The chain employs TRBV7-9 and TRBJ1-5, with a weak D call TRBD1 (5 bases). The length of the CDR3 is 14 residues. The V end lost 3 bases, the J end lost 9 bases, and 15 bases lay between the germline ends. Germline CDR1 SEHNR, CDR2 FQNEAQ (reference sequence). The CDR3: CASSLGGGDLPQHF. The CDR3 nucleotides read TGTGCCAGCAGCTTGGGGGGGGGAGATTTGCCCCAGCATTTT.

This chain connects TRBV4-2 to TRBJ2-1; D is unclear. CDR1 and CDR2 (germline): LGHNA, YNFKEQ. The ends were cut back, 4 bases at V and 7 bases at J, with 17 bases in the middle. The CDR3 has 15 amino acids. CDR3 DNA: TGTGCCAGCAGCCGAGAGGTGGCAGAACGGAATGAGCAGTTCTTC. This sequence encodes CASSREVAERNEQFF.

This chain connects TRBV7-2 to TRBJ1-2; D gene unclear. The CDR3 contains 14 residues. V gave up 5 bases and J gave up 1 base, with 11 bases separating them. CDR1 and CDR2 from the germline V gene are SGHTA and FQGNSA. The DNA for the CDR3 is TGTGCCAGCAGCCGGACTCTAATTAACTATGGCTACACCTTC. This encodes CASSRTLINYGYTF.

The chain combines TRBV4-3 with TRBJ2-7, with D possibly called TRBD1 or TRBD2 (5 bases each). The germline gives CDR1 LGHNA, CDR2 YSLEER. The CDR3 is made up of 12 amino acids. The germline V and J ends were trimmed by 4 bases and 7 bases, with 11 bases remaining between them. DNA of the CDR3: TGCGCCAGCAGCCTGGGACGCGGAGAGCAGTACTTC. Amino acid sequence: CASSLGRGEQYF.

The V call is TRBV4-3, the J call TRBJ2-5; D remains unclear. V lost 0 bases and J 5 bases, leaving 7 bases between the germline ends. Germline-derived CDR1 and CDR2 are LGHNA and YSLEER. This CDR3 region has 13 residues. CDR3 DNA sequence: TGCGCCAGCAGCCAAGACGTTTTCGAGACCCAGTACTTC. It translates to CASSQDVFETQYF.

This chain connects TRBV10-3 to TRBJ1-2; 11 nucleotides align to TRBD1. Germline lookup yields CDR1 ENHRY and CDR2 SYGVKD. The V and J ends lost 4 bases and 3 bases, in that order; junction bases with no gene match: 4. The CDR3 has 15 amino acids. CDR3 sequence reads: CAISGGQGGHYGYTF. The CDR3 DNA sequence: TGTGCCATCAGTGGGGGACAGGGGGGCCACTATGGCTACACCTTC.

DNA of the CDR3: TGTGCCAGCAGTTACGGTGGCAGGGAGACCAATGAGCAGTTCTTC. Its translation: CASSYGGRETNEQFF. The rearrangement uses TRBV6-2 or TRBV6-3 and TRBJ2-1; D possibly uses TRBD1 or TRBD2 (5 bases each). The CDR3 spans 15 residues. The germline V gene encodes CDR1 MNHEY and CDR2 SVGEGT. Trimming removed 2 bases from V and 6 bases from J, with 14 bases in between.

The rearrangement uses TRBV7-2 and TRBJ1-2; 8 nucleotides agree with TRBD1. Germline V gives CDR1 SGHTA, CDR2 FQGNSA. V gave up 0 bases and J gave up 8 bases; unmatched junction bases: 11. CDR3 length: 16 residues. CDR3 protein: CASSLAVAGGARGYTF. DNA of the CDR3: TGTGCCAGCAGCTTAGCGGTAGCAGGGGGCGCCAGGGGCTACACCTTC.